The present T cell receptor (beta chain) was sequenced within a study of somatic mutations in cytotoxic T cells in rheumatoid arthritis (TCRdb year 2017). Looking at the study overall: Right after diagnosis and prior to the start of any treatment, less than 35 ml EDTA of peripheral blood was drawn from patients. Some V beta antibody-stained T-cell populations were flow-sorted on a FACSAria II or Sony SH800 at nearly 100% purity, and sorted V beta1+ cells also underwent TCRB sequencing. TCRB deep sequencing was performed for under 75 rheumatoid arthritis patients and about 20 healthy controls. Patients and controls did not essentially differ in median age, which was nearly identical between the groups. In newly diagnosed rheumatoid arthritis without treatment, the study examined if expanded CD8+ T-cell clones harbor somatic mutations, relying on TCRB deep sequencing to characterize clonality.

Per the germline V gene (reference sequence), GTSNPN is the CDR1 and SVGIG is the CDR2. The CDR3 numbers 11 residues from cysteine through phenylalanine. Here the CDR3 DNA is all that survives: 33 bases in frame from base 1. V lost 3 bases and J lost 3 bases; the stretch between them is 4 bases long. Sequencing of TCRB CDR3 was done on genomic DNA with the immunoSEQ assay. On the authors' methods: Only a few patient CD8+ clones larger than 1% matched published virus-specific TCRB sequences when compared against them. Only productive TCRB rearrangements were included in the analyses. Defining a clone by its unique TCRB CDR3 sequence, the study calculated clonality as a productive clonality index derived from Shannon entropy. Repertoire overlap for a pair of samples was computed from each clone's template counts relative to total templates per sample. V-gene usage measured by flow cytometry correlated with TCRB sequencing V-gene usage, with a Spearman r of less than 0.65. TCRdb carries this immuneACCESS record with in-frame sequences only. Its versions omit some clonotypes, under half of them owing to an unresolved V gene in the studies checked, with the rest unexplained. From that table come the V and J calls and clone size; the DNA was used to work out D and trimming. The sample includes around 15,000 clones, with 75% to 85% observed a single time. The ten biggest clones cover around 21% of the sample.

Findings and caveats that apply to the study as a whole: Several identical CD8+ TCRB sequences were found in both blood and synovial fluid, and in about an eighth of the roughly 65 patients the largest CD8+ clone exceeded 20% of CD8+ cells. An increase of CD8+ clonality with age was seen in patients (Spearman r ~ 0.53) but not in healthy controls. Rheumatoid arthritis patients and age-matched healthy controls did not significantly differ in CD8+ T-cell clonality. No adjustment for multiple comparisons was made for the slight TRBV07 underrepresentation in patients. Viral specificity could not be ruled out by absence from virus-specific databases, and the antigen targets of the expanded CD8+ clones remained unknown.

Positive magnetic bead selection on an AutoMACS was used to isolate CD4+ and CD8+ cells, with flow cytometry used to check purity. After a first flow cytometry screen using a TCR V beta antibody panel, clonal expansions were characterized through TCRB deep sequencing of sorted CD8+ fractions. Peripheral blood mononuclear cells were isolated by Ficoll-Paque PLUS density gradient separation. DNA was extracted from CD4-enriched, CD8-enriched or PBMC samples with Nucleospin Tissue or Tissue XS kits and quantified with a Qubit 2.0 fluorometer. Note on this clone: This receptor's antigen is unknown. Per-nucleotide qualities are absent, and no much larger clonotype sits a single base away.

The rearrangement joined TRBV30 to TRBJ2-3; too little of a D gene remains to name it. The clonotype originates from an adult with rheumatoid arthritis. The sample taken for sequencing was CD8+ T cells sorted from blood. The CDR3 here reads CAWSETDTQYF. The sequenced DNA is TGTGCCTGGAGCGAGACAGATACGCAGTATTTT.